This T cell receptor beta chain was recovered during a study of T cell responses to AZD1222 COVID-19 vaccine. A few counts support this clone. Its antigen is unidentified. Second-dose recipients at about 4 or about 12 weeks were treated as one pooled group. V lost 0 bases and J 7 bases, leaving 16 bases between the germline ends. The germline V gene encodes CDR1 LGHNA and CDR2 YSLEER. The CDR3 extends over 15 amino acids. The method was immunoSEQ multiplex PCR; TCRdb's version includes in-frame clones alone and lacks a portion of them. This sample has approximately 74,000 clones, with about 85% found just once. Overall study findings and caveats: Nearly half of spike-specific TCRs reportedly target variant regions that are unmutated in the B.1.351 and B.1.1.7 variants. Repertoire samples came only from after the peak T cell response. An increase in Spike-specific TCR breadth and depth was observed after two AZD1222 doses.

Sequenced material: peripheral blood, taken 28 days after the second AZD1222 dose. This clonotype was sampled from an adult who received the AZD1222 COVID-19 vaccine. V is TRBV4-3 and J is TRBJ2-7; D may match TRBD1 or TRBD2 (5 bases each). The DNA of the CDR3 is TGCGCCAGCAGCCAAGATATAGGGGACCCTAGGGAGCAGTACTTC. This translates into CASSQDIGDPREQYF.